This T cell receptor (beta chain) was sequenced during a study of CD8 T cells in ankylosing spondylitis. Study-level results: Clones linked to the disease showed a CD8+ phenotype. They occurred at relatively low frequencies in peripheral blood. Prior literature has documented some motif variants in synovial fluid and blood from reactive arthritis. About 8 highly homologous variants made up a TCR beta motif that seemed to typify ankylosing spondylitis blood.

The germline gives CDR1 DFQATT, CDR2 SNEGSKA (reference sequence). The CDR3 is made up of 14 amino acids. In this sample, this clonotype turned up many times. The antigen is unknown. Preparation of TCR beta libraries was done by quantitative 5'-RACE with molecular barcodes. TCRdb redid the calling of the 5' RACE reads with MiXCR, one entry per CDR3 protein. This table has about 800,000 distinct CDR3 sequences, 12% appearing once. The origin of this receptor is a male donor with ankylosing spondylitis. The sequenced sample was blood, either unsorted or a sorted T cell fraction (not recorded which). The V and J genes are TRBV20-1 and TRBJ2-1, with D perhaps TRBD2 (7 bases). The CDR3: CSPSQGGSRNEQFF. Written as DNA, the CDR3 is TGCAGCCCCTCACAGGGCGGGAGTCGAAATGAGCAGTTCTTC.